This TCR beta chain emerged from a study of vaccination and CD4 T cells after COVID-19. Treatment defined: approximately 9-day PBMC culture with coronavirus spike peptide pools or control peptides (ViraFEST assay). A remark on this clonotype: Its antigen is not identified.

Cultured CD4+ T cell DNA underwent sequencing with the Oncomine TCR Beta short-read assay. One entry per CDR3 protein results from TCRdb running MiXCR on the PCR reads. The table lists roughly 23,000 distinct CDR3 sequences, more than 40% of them singletons. Germline loops: CDR1 SGHVS, CDR2 FNYEAQ. V shed 0 bases and J shed 1 base, with 11 bases lying between them. The CDR3 runs to 16 residues. V and J are TRBV7-6 and TRBJ2-3; a weak D match, TRBD1 (5 bases). The sequence came from a human donor who received a COVID-19 vaccine. The material sequenced was CD4+ T cells from blood, cultured in vitro, taken before SARS-CoV-2 vaccination. This chain's CDR3 is CASSLALGRGTDTQYF. The CDR3 DNA reads as TGTGCCAGCAGCTTAGCGCTGGGCAGGGGCACAGATACGCAGTATTTT.